This TCR beta chain was found in a study of cytomegalovirus exposure and HLA in healthy donors. For the study at large: Approximately 80 million unique TCRs from HLA-typed donors were held in an early data release.

V dropped 3 bases and J dropped 4 bases, with 9 bases sitting between them. The CDR3 is 12 amino acids. Per the germline V gene, CDR1 is SQVTM and CDR2 is ANQGSEA. Regarding the study as a whole: Using a false discovery rate of 0.05, a later analysis showed that 16,000 or so TCR beta sequences were associated with HLA alleles. When a later analysis compared HLA-associated TCR beta chains with equally common others, the HLA-associated chains turned out to be more clonally expanded and to have lower generation probabilities. The study put 160 or so TCR beta chains on its list as cytomegalovirus-associated.

In regard to this clone: No antigen is known for it.

This PCR relied on a set of 60 Vbeta primers and 13 Jbeta primers. The assay was immunoSEQ multiplex PCR, and TCRdb's table has in-frame clones only and misses some. The sample shows around 78,000 clones, 72% of them seen only once. What was sequenced was PBMCs. The source is a middle-aged woman in good health and CMV-seropositive. The chain combines TRBV29-1 with TRBJ1-2; tentative D call: TRBD1 (6 bases). DNA of the CDR3: TGCAGCGTTGAGGGGGGGCCCTATGGCTACACCTTC. It specifies CSVEGGPYGYTF.